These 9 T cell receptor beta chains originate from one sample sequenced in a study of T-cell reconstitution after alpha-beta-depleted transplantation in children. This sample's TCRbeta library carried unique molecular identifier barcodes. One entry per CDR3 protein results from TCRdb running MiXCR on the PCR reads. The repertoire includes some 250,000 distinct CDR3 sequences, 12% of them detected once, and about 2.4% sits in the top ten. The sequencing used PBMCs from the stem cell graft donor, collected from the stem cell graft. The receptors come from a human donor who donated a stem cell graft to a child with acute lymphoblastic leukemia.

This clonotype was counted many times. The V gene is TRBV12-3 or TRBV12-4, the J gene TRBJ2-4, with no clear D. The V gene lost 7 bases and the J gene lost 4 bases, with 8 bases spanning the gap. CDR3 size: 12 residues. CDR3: CASTWTKNIQYF. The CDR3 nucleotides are TGTGCCAGCACTTGGACGAAAAACATTCAGTACTTC.

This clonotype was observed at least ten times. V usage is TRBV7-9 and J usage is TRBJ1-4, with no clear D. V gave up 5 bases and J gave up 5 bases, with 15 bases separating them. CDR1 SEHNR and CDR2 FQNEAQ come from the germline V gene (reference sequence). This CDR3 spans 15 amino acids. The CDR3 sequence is CASSPQASGNEKLFF. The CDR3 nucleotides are TGTGCCAGCAGCCCCCAGGCGTCGGGGAATGAAAAACTGTTTTTT.

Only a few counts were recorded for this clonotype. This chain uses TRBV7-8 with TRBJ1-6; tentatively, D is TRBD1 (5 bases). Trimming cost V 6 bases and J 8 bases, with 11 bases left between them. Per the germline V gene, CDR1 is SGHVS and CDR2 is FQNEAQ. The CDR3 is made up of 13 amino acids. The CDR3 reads CASSVGGDSPLHF. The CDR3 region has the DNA TGTGCCAGCAGTGTTGGGGGTGATTCACCCCTCCACTTT.

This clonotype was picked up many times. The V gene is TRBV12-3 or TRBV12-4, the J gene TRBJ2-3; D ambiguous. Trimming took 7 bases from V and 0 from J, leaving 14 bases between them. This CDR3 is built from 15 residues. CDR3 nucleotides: TGTGCCAGCAATCTATGGGGTTCTAGCACAGATACGCAGTATTTT. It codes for CASNLWGSSTDTQYF.

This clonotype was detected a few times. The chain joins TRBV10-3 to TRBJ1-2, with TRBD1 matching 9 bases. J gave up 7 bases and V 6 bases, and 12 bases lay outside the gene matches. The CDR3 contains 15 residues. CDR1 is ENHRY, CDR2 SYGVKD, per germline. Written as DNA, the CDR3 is TGTGCCATCAGCTCACTAAAAGGGACAGGGAGTGGCTACACCTTC. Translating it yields CAISSLKGTGSGYTF.

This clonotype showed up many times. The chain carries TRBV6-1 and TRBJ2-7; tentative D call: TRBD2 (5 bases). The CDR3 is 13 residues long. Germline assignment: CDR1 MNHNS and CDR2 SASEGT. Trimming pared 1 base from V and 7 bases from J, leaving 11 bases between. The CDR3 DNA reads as TGTGCCAGCAGTGAAGTGAGGGAGCAGGAGCAGTACTTC. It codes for CASSEVREQEQYF.

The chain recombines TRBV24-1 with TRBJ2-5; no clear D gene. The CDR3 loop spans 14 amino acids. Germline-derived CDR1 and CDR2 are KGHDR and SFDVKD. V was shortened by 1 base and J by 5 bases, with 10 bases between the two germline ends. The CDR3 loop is CATSDFIDGETQYF. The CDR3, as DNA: TGTGCCACCAGTGATTTCATAGACGGGGAGACCCAGTACTTC.

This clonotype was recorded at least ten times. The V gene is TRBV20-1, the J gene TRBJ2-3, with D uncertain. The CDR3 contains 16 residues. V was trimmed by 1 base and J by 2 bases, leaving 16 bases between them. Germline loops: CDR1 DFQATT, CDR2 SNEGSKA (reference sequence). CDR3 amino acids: CSARGLGGETTDTQYF. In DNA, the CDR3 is TGCAGTGCTAGAGGGCTTGGCGGAGAAACCACAGATACGCAGTATTTT.

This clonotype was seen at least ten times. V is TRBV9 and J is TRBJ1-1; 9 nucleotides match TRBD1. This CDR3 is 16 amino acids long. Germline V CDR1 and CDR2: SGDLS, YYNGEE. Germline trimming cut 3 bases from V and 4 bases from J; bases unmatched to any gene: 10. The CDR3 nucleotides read TGTGCCAGCAGCGCCCGCCCGGACAGGGGAGTCACTGAAGCTTTCTTT. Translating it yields CASSARPDRGVTEAFF.